This T cell receptor beta chain was recorded in a study of cytomegalovirus exposure and HLA in healthy donors (dated by TCRdb to about 2017). With respect to the entire study: An earlier analysis of several hundred of the donors reported approximately 290 Gb of sequence data and some 120 million unique TCR beta sequences from some 180 million T cells. About five DR-DQ haplotypes were treated as single units for association and clustering because of strong linkage in the cohort. Typing coverage varied by locus: about 620-630 donors for A, B, C, DRB1 and DQB1; roughly 500 for DQA1; more than 600 for DPA1; approximately 450 for DPB1. Using immunosequencing, the study profiled T cell repertoires from about 610 subjects and related those repertoires to cytomegalovirus serostatus. HLA typing covered class I and class II loci at four-digit resolution. All discovery cohort repertoires had been generated on a single sequencing platform. Among under 450 genotyped donors of the cohort, an average of around 240,000 unique TCR beta nucleotide sequences were sequenced per donor, roughly a sixth of them non-productive. An early release covering roughly 640 HLA-typed donors comprised 300 to 350 gigabases of sequencing data and roughly 85 million unique TCR sequences. Along with the roughly 670-subject first cohort, a separate validation cohort of 120 different subjects was used. Of the roughly 400 genotyped donors, roughly 85% fell in the genetic ancestry cluster associated with self-reported Caucasian donors. Genome-wide SNP genotypes for about 65% of the 666 donors were used in a later genetic analysis, which treated that subset as a discovery cohort. Donor age, sex, ethnicity and CMV serostatus were compiled together with the repertoire data. An earlier analysis of around 580 of the donors used high-throughput TCR beta sequencing to judge whether each TCR beta V gene segment behaved as functional or pseudogenic. In the later analysis, no new phenotypic data were used to find candidate immune exposures; instead, reliance was placed on TCR beta sequences and their occurrence across donors. In a later analysis, previously published TCR beta repertoires from 666 donors were re-analyzed and high-resolution HLA genotyping was added so that TCR occurrence patterns could be studied. The aim of the study was to test whether cataloging public T cell receptors could identify signatures of past pathogen exposure. To predict cytomegalovirus infection status, the study brought together high-throughput TCR immunosequencing, statistical association of individual TCRs with disease status, and machine learning. What the authors observed across the whole study: Correlated functional status among segregating V segments might reflect linkage disequilibrium, but an unknown experimental factor could not be ruled out. HLA typing was unavailable for some donors at each locus, so association tests used only the typed subset. The only immune exposure information available for the cohort was CMV serostatus. A few of the identified cytomegalovirus-associated TCR beta chains were confirmed in vitro to be specific for cytomegalovirus antigens. An earlier analysis of approximately 570 of the donors showed that most TCR beta V segments appeared in productive rearrangements either about 90% or about 30% of the time, which broadly matched IMGT annotations. A cluster of highly shared sequence variants was judged likely to represent a technical artifact of the sequencing pipeline. According to a later analysis, most CMV-associated TCR beta chains appeared to be HLA-restricted, and the HLA associations seemed to be driven largely by CMV exposure. When HLA alleles, especially DR and DQ, strongly co-occurred, TCR associations were difficult to assign to individual alleles. Across donors, most TCR sequences were observed very rarely, whereas some public TCRs were present in many individuals. The earlier analysis of approximately 560 of the donors excluded approximately 17 rarely observed V segments, including chromosome 9 orphons, because counts were too low. A later analysis associated 15,000 or so TCR beta sequences with specific HLA alleles at a false discovery rate of 0.05. In a later genetic analysis, fewer N-insertions in productive TCRs were reported among donors in an Asian-associated ancestry cluster than the roughly 640-donor mean. The cohort was sequenced for TCR beta chains only, and without alpha or paired-chain data the features that could be detected were limited. V-gene and J-gene trimming of TCR beta chains was associated with a missense DCLRE1C variant in a later genetic analysis, and the association was replicated in an independent cohort. In a later analysis, TCR association rates were found to vary across HLA loci, with the most associated TCRs seen for DRB1 alleles and the fewest for HLA-C alleles. In the study, 150 to 200 TCR beta chains were listed as associated with cytomegalovirus. Some IMGT-functional V segments, including TRBV6-2 and TRBV6-3, could not be distinguished by the 87-base-pair reads and were therefore excluded. The classifier was reported to diagnose cytomegalovirus status with high specificity and sensitivity in both the original cohort and the validation cohort. According to the authors, the approach could potentially be generalized to other disease states and immunological phenotypes. In a later analysis, several top co-occurrence clusters were reported to appear linked to parvovirus B19, influenza, CMV and Epstein-Barr virus. In a later analysis, HLA-associated TCR beta chains showed more clonal expansion and lower generation probabilities than non-associated chains that were equally common. Roughly uniform sequencing depth across donors was assumed in presence/absence analyses, although this assumption may not hold. A further reported finding was that TCR beta sequences accurately predicted the HLA-A and HLA-B alleles for most subjects in the first cohort.

V drops 5 bases and J drops 1 base, leaving 14 bases in between. Including the terminal cysteine and phenylalanine, the CDR3 comprises 15 residues. Kept here is only the CDR3 DNA, which spans 45 bases and is read in frame from base 1. The CDR1 and CDR2 encoded by the germline V gene are MDHEN and SYDVKM. The cohort comprised some 730 healthy bone marrow donors. At the time of sampling, every cohort member was nominally healthy, though immune exposures that went unrecorded were likely present. The donor was CMV seronegative and belonged to the group of over 300 seronegative cohort members. A peripheral blood sample was provided by each donor, and peripheral blood mononuclear cells were used for TCR beta sequencing. The Qiagen DNeasy Blood Extraction Kit was used to extract genomic DNA from the blood cell samples. The library was prepared using the immunoSEQ multiplex PCR assay. For the multiplex PCR, a mixture combining 60 forward primers for TCR Vbeta segments and 13 reverse primers for TCR Jbeta segments was used. The CDR3 region of rearranged TCR beta genes was amplified from genomic DNA by a multiplex PCR assay. The Illumina HiSeq System was used to sequence the amplified TCR beta libraries as 87-base-pair reads. In the paper's pipeline: A later analysis tallied some 79 million unique TCR beta chains across the 610 or so repertoires, and around 10 million of those chains were shared by two or more donors. Raw reads were error-corrected and collapsed into unique sequences with a nearest-neighbor algorithm that merged closely related sequences to remove PCR and sequencing errors. To assign V, D and J gene segments, CDR3 sequences were aligned to IMGT reference sequences. Each retained sequence needed at least a six-nucleotide match to both a V gene segment and a J gene segment. A rearrangement was called productive if the CDR3 had no stop codons and remained in frame with V and J, and every other rearrangement was called non-productive. Following IMGT convention, CDR3 was defined as the stretch from the second conserved V-encoded cysteine up to the conserved J-encoded phenylalanine. In an earlier analysis of approximately 590 of the donors, sequences lacking an unambiguous match to a single V gene segment were excluded. An earlier analysis of about 590 of the donors classified V segments as functional when productive rearrangements were above 56.7% and as segregating when the standard deviation between donors was above 5%. A statistical classification framework was built to diagnose cytomegalovirus status from the catalog of TCR beta chain sequences. A later analysis assigned V and J genes by comparing TCR nucleotide sequences with IMGT/GENE-DB human TR gene sequences. In a later analysis, CDR3 sequences and most-parsimonious VDJ recombination scenarios were assigned using the TCRdist pipeline. A later analysis defined each TCR beta chain by its CDR3 amino acid sequence plus V-gene family, and excluded reads lacking a unique V-gene family. As a way to deal with suspected cross-contamination and a sequencing artifact, a later analysis dropped 450 to 600 nucleotide sequences that were highly shared and had low generation probability. In a later analysis, a clonal expansion index for each public chain was calculated from normalized within-repertoire ranks of inferred template counts. In a later analysis, generation probabilities were computed using a VDJ recombination model fitted to out-of-frame rearrangements, and the results were checked against IGoR. Hypergeometric tests were used in a later analysis to score TCR-TCR, TCR-HLA and TCR-CMV co-occurrence, with a repertoire-size bias correction applied to the TCR pairs. To estimate false discovery rates, a later analysis permuted the HLA or CMV assignments 20 times. In a later analysis, co-occurring TCRs were grouped with DBSCAN, and TCRdist sequence similarity was added when clustering was performed within HLA-allele-positive subsets. Repertoires with fewer than 30,000 or more than 120,000 public chains were left out of co-occurrence clustering, as were about five repertoires with anomalous nucleotide sharing. Sourced from immuneACCESS, this table was stored by TCRdb with only in-frame sequences that have V and J called. A share of the clones is absent; for the studies checked, an unresolved V gene accounts for under half, and the remainder has no known explanation. The V and J calls and clone size are taken from that table; D and trimming were inferred from the DNA. The sample table contains a few hundred thousand clones; only one count was recorded for more than 80% of them. 2.9% of the sample comes from the top ten.

This clone was found a few times. Its antigen is still unknown. No base quality values were provided; no much bigger clone lies one nucleotide off. The clonotype comes from a man younger than 45 in good health and CMV-seronegative. Recombination linked TRBV28 to TRBJ1-1; TRBD1 is possibly the D segment (6 matching bases). Sequenced material: PBMCs. The DNA sequence reads TGTGCCAGCAGTACTCCGGGACACCCGAACACTGAAGCTTTCTTT. Its protein is CASSTPGHPNTEAFF.